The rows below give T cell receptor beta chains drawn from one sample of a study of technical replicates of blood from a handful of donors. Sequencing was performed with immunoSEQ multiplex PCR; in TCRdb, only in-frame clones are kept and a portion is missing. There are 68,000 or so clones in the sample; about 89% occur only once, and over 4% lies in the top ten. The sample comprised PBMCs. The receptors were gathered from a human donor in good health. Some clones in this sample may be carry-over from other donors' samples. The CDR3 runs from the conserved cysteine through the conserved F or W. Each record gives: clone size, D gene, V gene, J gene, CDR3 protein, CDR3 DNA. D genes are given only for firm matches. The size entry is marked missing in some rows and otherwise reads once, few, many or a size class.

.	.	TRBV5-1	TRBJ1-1	CASSSIVSSISEAFF	TGCGCCAGCAGCTCCATAGTTAGCTCGATCTCTGAAGCTTTCTTT
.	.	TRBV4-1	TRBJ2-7	CASSSHRESFEQYF	TGCGCCAGCAGCTCCCACAGGGAATCATTCGAGCAGTACTTC
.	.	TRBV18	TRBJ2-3	CASSSNRAGAGTDTQYF	TGTGCCAGCTCATCTAACCGGGCGGGGGCTGGGACAGATACGCAGTATTTT
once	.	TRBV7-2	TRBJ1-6	CASSLAGGGGNNSPLHF	TGTGCCAGCAGCTTAGCTGGGGGAGGGGGGAATAATTCACCCCTCCACTTT
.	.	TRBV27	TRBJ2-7	CASSLEAGYEQYF	TGTGCCAGCAGTTTGGAGGCGGGCTACGAGCAGTACTTC
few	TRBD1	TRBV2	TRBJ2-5	CASDPGTGYQETQYF	TGTGCCAGCGACCCCGGGACAGGGTACCAAGAGACCCAGTACTTC
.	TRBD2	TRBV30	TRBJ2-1	CACLAGHNEQFF	TGTGCCTGTCTAGCGGGGCACAATGAGCAGTTCTTC
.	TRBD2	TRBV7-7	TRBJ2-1	CASSPSRGSYEQFF	TGTGCCAGCAGCCCATCTCGCGGGAGTTATGAGCAGTTCTTC
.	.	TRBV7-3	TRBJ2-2	CASSLGGRDTGELFF	TGTGCCAGCAGCTTGGGGGGGCGAGACACCGGGGAGCTGTTTTTT
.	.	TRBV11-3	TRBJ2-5	CASSLGESGKETQYF	TGTGCCAGCAGCTTGGGCGAGAGTGGAAAAGAGACCCAGTACTTC
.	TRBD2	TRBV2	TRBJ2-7	CASSTGTNYEQYF	TGTGCCAGCAGTACCGGGACTAATTACGAGCAGTACTTC
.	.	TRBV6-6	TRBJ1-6	CASSYWRVAPLHF	TGTGCCAGCAGTTACTGGAGGGTGGCACCCCTCCACTTT
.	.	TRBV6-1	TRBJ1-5	CASSESDSQPQHF	TGTGCCAGCAGTGAATCGGACTCTCAGCCCCAGCATTTT
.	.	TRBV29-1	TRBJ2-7	CSVGLDSYEQYF	TGCAGCGTGGGGCTTGATTCCTACGAGCAGTACTTC
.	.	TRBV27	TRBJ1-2	CASSLTDKNYGYTF	TGTGCCAGCAGTTTAACCGACAAGAACTATGGCTACACCTTC
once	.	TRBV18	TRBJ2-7	CASSPPRGSYEQYF	TGTGCCAGCTCACCACCGAGAGGGTCCTACGAGCAGTACTTC
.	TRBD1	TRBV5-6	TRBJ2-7	CASSLTGAAYEQYF	TGTGCCAGCAGCCTGACAGGGGCGGCCTACGAGCAGTACTTC
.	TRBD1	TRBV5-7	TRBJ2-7	CASSLRRQGGTYEQYF	TGTGCCAGCAGCTTAAGGAGACAGGGGGGTACTTACGAGCAGTACTTC
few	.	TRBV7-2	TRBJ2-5	CASSLGLLETQYF	TGTGCCAGCAGCTTAGGACTTCTAGAGACCCAGTACTTC
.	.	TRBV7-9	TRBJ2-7	CASSLVQNYEQYF	TGTGCCAGCAGCTTAGTACAGAACTACGAGCAGTACTTC
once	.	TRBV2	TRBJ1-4	CASKGQGSKLFF	TGTGCCAGCAAGGGGCAGGGGTCAAAACTGTTTTTT
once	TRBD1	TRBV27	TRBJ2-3	CASSLSGTGGDTQYF	TGTGCCAGCAGTTTATCGGGGACAGGGGGAGATACGCAGTATTTT
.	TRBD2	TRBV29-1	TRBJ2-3	CSVEVQSPAGWEDTQYF	TGCAGCGTTGAAGTTCAGTCGCCAGCGGGATGGGAAGATACGCAGTATTTT
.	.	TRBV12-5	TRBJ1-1	CASGSIQRVTEAFF	TGTGCTAGTGGTTCCATCCAACGGGTCACTGAAGCTTTCTTT
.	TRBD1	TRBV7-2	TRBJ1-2	CASSPMTGRYGYTF	TGTGCCAGCAGCCCCATGACAGGGCGCTATGGCTACACCTTC
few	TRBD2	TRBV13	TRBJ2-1	CASSSWTSGRGEQFF	TGTGCCAGCAGCTCGTGGACTAGCGGGAGGGGGGAGCAGTTCTTC
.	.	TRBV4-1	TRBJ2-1	CASSQNRMRFF	TGCGCCAGCAGCCAAAACAGGATGCGGTTCTTC
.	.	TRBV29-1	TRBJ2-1	CSVVWGLGEQFF	TGCAGCGTTGTGTGGGGGCTCGGTGAGCAGTTCTTC
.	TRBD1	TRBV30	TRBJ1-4	CAWSADRGLGKLFF	TGTGCCTGGAGCGCCGACAGGGGGCTGGGAAAACTGTTTTTT
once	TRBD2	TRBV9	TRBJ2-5	CASSRTAGTSRETQYF	TGTGCCAGCAGCCGAACCGCCGGGACTAGCCGCGAGACCCAGTACTTC
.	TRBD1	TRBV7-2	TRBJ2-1	CASSGDRGRYNEQFF	TGTGCCAGCAGCGGGGACAGGGGACGCTACAATGAGCAGTTCTTC
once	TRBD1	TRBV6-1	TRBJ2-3	CASSVDRAKQYF	TGTGCCAGCAGTGTAGACAGGGCTAAGCAGTATTTT
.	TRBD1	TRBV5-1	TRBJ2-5	CASSLSDRAAETQYF	TGCGCCAGCAGCTTGTCGGACAGGGCCGCAGAGACCCAGTACTTC
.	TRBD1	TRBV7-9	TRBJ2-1	CASSFRTGGFHNEQFF	TGTGCCAGCAGTTTCAGGACAGGGGGCTTCCACAATGAGCAGTTCTTC
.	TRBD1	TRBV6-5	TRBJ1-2	CASSTTTGGYGYTF	TGTGCCAGCAGTACCACGACAGGGGGCTATGGCTACACCTTC
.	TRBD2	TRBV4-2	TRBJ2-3	CASSQRATSGTDTQYF	TGTGCCAGCAGCCAACGGGCGACTAGCGGCACAGATACGCAGTATTTT
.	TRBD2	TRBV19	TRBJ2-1	CASIGRLAGSYNEQFF	TGTGCCAGTATTGGGAGACTAGCGGGCTCCTACAATGAGCAGTTCTTC
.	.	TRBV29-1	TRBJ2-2	CSVDRANTGELFF	TGCAGCGTTGACCGCGCGAACACCGGGGAGCTGTTTTTT
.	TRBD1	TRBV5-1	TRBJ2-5	CASSPDRAQETQYF	TGCGCCAGCAGTCCGGACAGGGCTCAAGAGACCCAGTACTTC
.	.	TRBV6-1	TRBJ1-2	CASSAADYGYTF	TGTGCCAGCAGCGCCGCGGACTATGGCTACACCTTC
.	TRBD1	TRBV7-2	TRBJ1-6	CASSSDRERTPLHF	TGTGCCAGCAGCTCGGACAGGGAGAGGACACCCCTCCACTTT
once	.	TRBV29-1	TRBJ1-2	CSDPKVRGYYGYTF	TGCAGCGACCCCAAGGTGCGGGGCTACTATGGCTACACCTTC
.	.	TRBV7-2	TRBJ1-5	CASSLVGGDQPQHF	TGTGCCAGCAGCTTAGTCGGGGGGGATCAGCCCCAGCATTTT
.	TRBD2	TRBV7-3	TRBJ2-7	CASSDTSGSFHEQYF	TGTGCCAGCAGCGATACTAGCGGGAGCTTCCACGAGCAGTACTTC
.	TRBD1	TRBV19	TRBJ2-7	CASGPSGQSSYEQYF	TGTGCCAGTGGCCCCTCGGGACAGAGCTCCTACGAGCAGTACTTC